A selection of T cell receptor beta chains follows, all from one sample in a study of radiation and T cells in renal cell carcinoma. TCRdb keeps only in-frame clones here, not all; method: immunoSEQ multiplex PCR. The sample includes 22,000 or so clones, 40% to 55% of them seen just once. The material sequenced was tumor tissue, taken from a patient whose treatment included radiotherapy and nephrectomy. These receptor sequences come from a woman between 50 and 59 years old with renal cell carcinoma. The CDR3 runs from the conserved cysteine through the conserved F or W. Fields, in order: clone size, J gene, D gene, V gene, CDR3 protein, CDR3 DNA. D genes are given only for firm matches. A clone size is listed for some rows: how often the clone was seen (once, few, many), or a class if it is expanded.

abundance: NA; j_gene: TRBJ1-1; d_gene: NA; v_gene: TRBV30; CDR3aa: CAWSVQRATEAFF; CDR3nt: TGTGCCTGGAGTGTACAACGGGCCACTGAAGCTTTCTTT
abundance: NA; j_gene: TRBJ2-4; d_gene: NA; v_gene: TRBV19; CDR3aa: CASSMGLVVNIQYF; CDR3nt: TGTGCCAGTAGTATGGGCCTAGTTGTCAACATTCAGTACTTC
abundance: NA; j_gene: TRBJ2-5; d_gene: NA; v_gene: TRBV6-6; CDR3aa: CASSYLGQQETQYF; CDR3nt: TGTGCCAGCAGTTACTTGGGACAACAAGAGACCCAGTACTTC
abundance: few; j_gene: TRBJ2-7; d_gene: NA; v_gene: TRBV5-6; CDR3aa: CASGDYEQYF; CDR3nt: TGTGCCAGCGGGGATTACGAGCAGTACTTC
abundance: NA; j_gene: TRBJ1-5; d_gene: NA; v_gene: TRBV6-1; CDR3aa: CASSESGGGQPQHF; CDR3nt: TGTGCCAGCAGTGAAAGCGGGGGCGGTCAGCCCCAGCATTTT
abundance: NA; j_gene: TRBJ2-5; d_gene: NA; v_gene: TRBV10-1; CDR3aa: CASSSGTRETQYF; CDR3nt: TGCGCCAGCAGCTCCGGGACTCGAGAGACCCAGTACTTC
abundance: NA; j_gene: TRBJ1-5; d_gene: NA; v_gene: TRBV21-1; CDR3aa: CAILKGGALPNQPQHF; CDR3nt: TGTGCCATCCTAAAGGGGGGCGCCCTTCCGAATCAGCCCCAGCATTTT
abundance: NA; j_gene: TRBJ1-2; d_gene: NA; v_gene: TRBV29-1; CDR3aa: CSVPMGGQPNYGYTF; CDR3nt: TGCAGCGTACCTATGGGCGGACAGCCTAACTATGGCTACACCTTC
abundance: few; j_gene: TRBJ1-1; d_gene: NA; v_gene: TRBV7-9; CDR3aa: CASSIRENTEAFF; CDR3nt: TGTGCCAGCAGTATCCGGGAGAACACTGAAGCTTTCTTT
abundance: NA; j_gene: TRBJ1-1; d_gene: NA; v_gene: TRBV18; CDR3aa: CASSPLSQGSTEAFF; CDR3nt: TGTGCCAGCTCACCACTGTCCCAGGGGTCCACTGAAGCTTTCTTT
abundance: NA; j_gene: TRBJ1-1; d_gene: NA; v_gene: TRBV4-3; CDR3aa: CASSQAGNTEAFF; CDR3nt: TGCGCCAGCAGCCAAGCGGGGAACACTGAAGCTTTCTTT
abundance: NA; j_gene: TRBJ2-3; d_gene: TRBD2; v_gene: TRBV7-8; CDR3aa: CASSPLAGATDTQYF; CDR3nt: TGTGCCAGCAGCCCCTTAGCGGGGGCCACAGATACGCAGTATTTT
abundance: NA; j_gene: TRBJ2-2; d_gene: NA; v_gene: TRBV6-1; CDR3aa: CASVRTTNTGELFF; CDR3nt: TGTGCCAGCGTCAGGACAACGAACACCGGGGAGCTGTTTTTT
abundance: few; j_gene: TRBJ1-2; d_gene: NA; v_gene: TRBV4-1; CDR3aa: CASSQDRGLYGYTF; CDR3nt: TGCGCCAGCAGCCAAGATAGGGGCCTCTATGGCTACACCTTC
abundance: NA; j_gene: TRBJ2-5; d_gene: TRBD2; v_gene: TRBV7-8; CDR3aa: CASSNRLAGGIETQYF; CDR3nt: TGTGCCAGCAGTAATAGACTAGCGGGGGGGATAGAGACCCAGTACTTC
abundance: NA; j_gene: TRBJ1-1; d_gene: NA; v_gene: TRBV7-9; CDR3aa: CASSPGTEAFF; CDR3nt: TGTGCCAGCAGTCCAGGAACTGAAGCTTTCTTT
abundance: NA; j_gene: TRBJ2-7; d_gene: NA; v_gene: TRBV19; CDR3aa: CASSIGPLGEQYF; CDR3nt: TGTGCCAGTAGTATCGGACCCCTCGGCGAGCAGTACTTC
abundance: few; j_gene: TRBJ1-1; d_gene: TRBD1; v_gene: TRBV7-6; CDR3aa: CASSRDSNTEAFF; CDR3nt: TGTGCCAGCAGCCGGGACAGCAACACTGAAGCTTTCTTT
abundance: NA; j_gene: TRBJ2-2; d_gene: TRBD1; v_gene: TRBV6-5; CDR3aa: CASSYATGVNTGELFF; CDR3nt: TGTGCCAGCAGTTACGCGACAGGGGTTAACACCGGGGAGCTGTTTTTT
abundance: NA; j_gene: TRBJ2-5; d_gene: NA; v_gene: TRBV7-7; CDR3aa: CASSLAQTDQETQYF; CDR3nt: TGTGCTAGCAGCTTAGCACAGACGGATCAAGAGACCCAGTACTTC
abundance: NA; j_gene: TRBJ2-1; d_gene: TRBD1; v_gene: TRBV5-4; CDR3aa: CASSSTGSYEQFF; CDR3nt: TGTGCCAGCAGCTCGACAGGGAGCTATGAGCAGTTCTTC
abundance: few; j_gene: TRBJ1-5; d_gene: TRBD1; v_gene: TRBV5-1; CDR3aa: CASSLDGQGNQPQHF; CDR3nt: TGCGCCAGCAGCTTGGACGGACAGGGGAATCAGCCCCAGCATTTT
abundance: few; j_gene: TRBJ1-6; d_gene: TRBD1; v_gene: TRBV19; CDR3aa: CASSTQTTGGDSPLHF; CDR3nt: TGTGCCAGTAGTACTCAAACCACAGGGGGGGATTCACCCCTCCACTTT
abundance: many; j_gene: TRBJ2-3; d_gene: NA; v_gene: TRBV7-8; CDR3aa: CASSYSTDTQYF; CDR3nt: TGTGCCAGCAGCTATAGCACAGATACGCAGTATTTT
abundance: NA; j_gene: TRBJ2-7; d_gene: TRBD1; v_gene: TRBV5-1; CDR3aa: CASSLGQGKAYEQYF; CDR3nt: TGCGCCAGCAGCCTGGGACAGGGTAAAGCCTACGAGCAGTACTTC
abundance: NA; j_gene: TRBJ1-1; d_gene: TRBD1; v_gene: TRBV7-9; CDR3aa: CASSPRGQGPMNTEAFF; CDR3nt: TGTGCCAGCAGCCCCCGGGGACAGGGGCCCATGAACACTGAAGCTTTCTTT
abundance: NA; j_gene: TRBJ2-7; d_gene: NA; v_gene: TRBV5-1; CDR3aa: CASSPERSSYEQYF; CDR3nt: TGCGCCAGCAGCCCCGAGAGGAGCTCCTACGAGCAGTACTTC
abundance: few; j_gene: TRBJ1-5; d_gene: NA; v_gene: TRBV7-2; CDR3aa: CASSYLGDYSNQPQHF; CDR3nt: TGTGCCAGCAGCTACCTGGGGGATTATAGCAATCAGCCCCAGCATTTT
abundance: NA; j_gene: TRBJ2-2; d_gene: NA; v_gene: TRBV5-1; CDR3aa: CASSLAGSTGELFF; CDR3nt: TGCGCCAGCAGCTTGGCCGGCAGCACCGGGGAGCTGTTTTTT
abundance: NA; j_gene: TRBJ1-1; d_gene: NA; v_gene: TRBV7-9; CDR3aa: CASSLARENTEAFF; CDR3nt: TGTGCCAGCAGCTTAGCTAGGGAGAACACTGAAGCTTTCTTT
abundance: few; j_gene: TRBJ1-1; d_gene: NA; v_gene: TRBV7-3; CDR3aa: CASSLRGDTEAFF; CDR3nt: TGTGCCAGCAGCTTACGGGGGGACACTGAAGCTTTCTTT
abundance: NA; j_gene: TRBJ2-1; d_gene: TRBD1; v_gene: TRBV7-3; CDR3aa: CASSFIPGQGYNEQFF; CDR3nt: TGTGCCAGCAGCTTCATACCGGGACAGGGATACAATGAGCAGTTCTTC
abundance: NA; j_gene: TRBJ2-7; d_gene: NA; v_gene: TRBV29-1; CDR3aa: CSVEGPGQRSYEQYF; CDR3nt: TGCAGCGTTGAAGGCCCCGGACAGCGTAGCTACGAGCAGTACTTC
abundance: NA; j_gene: TRBJ1-1; d_gene: NA; v_gene: TRBV9; CDR3aa: CASSADPDLNTEAFF; CDR3nt: TGTGCCAGCAGCGCCGACCCGGATCTGAACACTGAAGCTTTCTTT
abundance: once; j_gene: TRBJ1-4; d_gene: TRBD1; v_gene: TRBV5-1; CDR3aa: CASSLTGTGAEKLFF; CDR3nt: TGCGCCAGCAGCTTGACGGGGACAGGGGCTGAAAAACTGTTTTTT
abundance: medium-sized; j_gene: TRBJ1-2; d_gene: NA; v_gene: TRBV10-3; CDR3aa: CAISDAGSDYGYTF; CDR3nt: TGTGCCATCAGTGACGCAGGGTCGGACTATGGCTACACCTTC
abundance: many; j_gene: TRBJ2-7; d_gene: NA; v_gene: TRBV19; CDR3aa: CASSISAGPNEQYF; CDR3nt: TGTGCCAGTAGTATTAGCGCAGGGCCGAACGAGCAGTACTTC
abundance: NA; j_gene: TRBJ2-3; d_gene: TRBD2; v_gene: TRBV9; CDR3aa: CASSVGPSGGVDTQYF; CDR3nt: TGTGCCAGCAGCGTAGGGCCTAGCGGGGGGGTAGATACGCAGTATTTT
abundance: few; j_gene: TRBJ1-2; d_gene: TRBD1; v_gene: TRBV6-5; CDR3aa: CASSYSHRGYYGYTF; CDR3nt: TGTGCCAGCAGTTACTCTCACAGGGGATACTATGGCTACACCTTC
abundance: NA; j_gene: TRBJ1-1; d_gene: TRBD1; v_gene: TRBV4-1; CDR3aa: CASSQAGTGRTEAFF; CDR3nt: TGCGCCAGCAGCCAAGCCGGGACAGGGAGGACTGAAGCTTTCTTT
abundance: NA; j_gene: TRBJ2-5; d_gene: TRBD1; v_gene: TRBV5-6; CDR3aa: CASSLARTGKETQYF; CDR3nt: TGTGCCAGCAGCTTGGCGAGGACAGGGAAAGAGACCCAGTACTTC
abundance: NA; j_gene: TRBJ1-1; d_gene: NA; v_gene: TRBV4-2; CDR3aa: CASSQIVNTEAFF; CDR3nt: TGTGCCAGCAGCCAAATAGTGAACACTGAAGCTTTCTTT
abundance: few; j_gene: TRBJ2-7; d_gene: TRBD2; v_gene: TRBV7-2; CDR3aa: CASSLAWEGYEQYF; CDR3nt: TGTGCCAGCAGCTTAGCGTGGGAGGGTTACGAGCAGTACTTC
abundance: NA; j_gene: TRBJ2-1; d_gene: NA; v_gene: TRBV30; CDR3aa: CAWSVRGFYNEQFF; CDR3nt: TGTGCCTGGAGTGTACGAGGGTTCTACAATGAGCAGTTCTTC
abundance: many; j_gene: TRBJ1-5; d_gene: NA; v_gene: TRBV5-5; CDR3aa: CASSLSSIDNQPQHF; CDR3nt: TGTGCCAGCAGCTTGTCAAGTATAGACAATCAGCCCCAGCATTTT
abundance: few; j_gene: TRBJ2-1; d_gene: NA; v_gene: TRBV19; CDR3aa: CASSIIISYNEQFF; CDR3nt: TGTGCCAGTAGTATTATCATAAGCTACAATGAGCAGTTCTTC
abundance: few; j_gene: TRBJ1-2; d_gene: NA; v_gene: TRBV5-4; CDR3aa: CASSFNLGESYGYTF; CDR3nt: TGTGCCAGCAGCTTTAATTTGGGGGAATCCTATGGCTACACCTTC
abundance: NA; j_gene: TRBJ1-2; d_gene: TRBD1; v_gene: TRBV7-2; CDR3aa: CASRPSGQGPYGYTF; CDR3nt: TGTGCCAGCAGACCTTCGGGACAGGGGCCCTATGGCTACACCTTC
abundance: NA; j_gene: TRBJ2-1; d_gene: NA; v_gene: TRBV15; CDR3aa: CATSRDGRGTRREQFF; CDR3nt: TGTGCCACCAGCAGAGATGGACGGGGGACCAGACGGGAGCAGTTCTTC
abundance: NA; j_gene: TRBJ2-1; d_gene: TRBD1; v_gene: TRBV12-5; CDR3aa: CASGLVRQGFNEQFF; CDR3nt: TGTGCTAGTGGTTTGGTCCGACAGGGATTCAATGAGCAGTTCTTC
abundance: few; j_gene: TRBJ2-7; d_gene: NA; v_gene: TRBV2; CDR3aa: CASSPPGTYNEQYF; CDR3nt: TGTGCCAGCAGCCCCCCCGGGACCTATAACGAGCAGTACTTC
abundance: NA; j_gene: TRBJ1-2; d_gene: NA; v_gene: TRBV6-5; CDR3aa: CASSPRWQGNYGYTF; CDR3nt: TGTGCCAGCAGTCCCCGTTGGCAGGGAAACTATGGCTACACCTTC
abundance: NA; j_gene: TRBJ2-5; d_gene: NA; v_gene: TRBV11-2; CDR3aa: CASSWGRGLSEETQYF; CDR3nt: TGTGCCAGCAGCTGGGGTCGGGGGCTGAGCGAAGAGACCCAGTACTTC